The clone carrying this T cell receptor (beta chain) came up a few times. The data are from a study of blood T cell repertoires in COVID-19. Study details: In each case, the material was cDNA or gDNA derived from T cells, B-cell-depleted T cells, or PBMCs.

The germline gives CDR1 SNHLY, CDR2 FYNNEI. The V and J ends lost 5 bases and 4 bases, in that order; junction bases with no gene match: 9. CDR3 length equals 15 residues. Authors' data handling: Reference gene primer amplification yielded estimated nucleated cell counts. Measured with immunoSEQ multiplex PCR; TCRdb has only the in-frame clones, and not every one. D and trimming were read from the DNA, whereas the V and J calls and clone size are those reported in that table. The sample has approximately 230,000 clones, about 80% seen once. The chain couples TRBV2 to TRBJ2-7; TRBD1 agrees at 9 bases. This TCR derives from a man older than 75 with acute or convalescent COVID-19. Sequencing input: peripheral blood. As DNA, the CDR3 is TGTGCCAGCAGTAGCGGACAGGGGCGGATATACGAGCAGTACTTC. This translates into CASSSGQGRIYEQYF.